Following are 15 T cell receptor beta chains from one sample sequenced in a study of cytomegalovirus exposure and HLA in healthy donors (dated by TCRdb to 2016 to 2017). Library preparation employed the immunoSEQ multiplex PCR assay. The multiplex PCR relied on a mix of 60 forward primers for TCR Vbeta segments and 13 reverse primers for TCR Jbeta segments. Entries here come from immuneACCESS through TCRdb and include only in-frame sequences with V and J called. Some clones fail to appear in such tables; in the studies checked, an unresolved V gene covers under half of the shortfall, and the cause of the remainder is unknown. The sample table lists about 170,000 clones, about four fifths of them with a count of one. The ten largest clones add up to 2% to 2.5% of the sample. The sample comprised PBMCs. All receptors derive from a woman between 45 and 65 years old in good health and CMV-seronegative.

The J gene is TRBJ1-5, the V gene TRBV5-1; D not resolved. Looked up from germline, CDR1 is SGHRS and CDR2 is YFSETQ. The CDR3 runs to 13 residues. The V gene lost 0 bases and the J gene lost 5 bases, with 6 bases spanning the gap. CDR3 DNA: TGCGCCAGCAGCTTGGGTACGGATCAGCCCCAGCATTTT. Its translation is CASSLGTDQPQHF.

This clone showed up just a few times. One junction end disagrees with the germline gene, perhaps due to a read error. This chain connects TRBV7-9 to TRBJ2-1; TRBD2 aligns across 8 bases. The V gene's germline CDR1 is SEHNR and CDR2 FQNEAQ (reference sequence). This CDR3 region has 16 residues. Here the CDR3 DNA reads TGTTCCAGCAGCTTAGCGGGGCTAAGCTCCTACAATGAGCAGTTCTTC. It translates to CSSSLAGLSSYNEQFF.

The chain is built from TRBV7-6 and TRBJ2-3, with 9 nucleotides matching TRBD2. This CDR3 comprises 16 residues. After removal of 4 bases from V and 2 bases from J, the junction contained 7 bases not matched to a gene. Germline CDR1 is SGHVS and CDR2 is FNYEAQ. As DNA, the CDR3 is TGTGCCAGCAGCTCCCCGACTAGCGGATACACAGATACGCAGTATTTT. Translated, it gives CASSSPTSGYTDTQYF.

V and J are TRBV28 and TRBJ1-2, with 9 bases that match TRBD1. This CDR3 spans 16 amino acids. Germline CDR1 is MDHEN and CDR2 is SYDVKM. V was pared by 1 base and J by 7 bases, with 10 bases of the junction left unmatched. The CDR3 region has the DNA TGTGCCAGCAGTTTATTGAAACCGGGACAGGGAGGTGGCTACACCTTC. Translated: CASSLLKPGQGGGYTF.

V and J are TRBV19 and TRBJ1-2; D uncertain. This CDR3 contains 13 residues. From germline, CDR1 is LNHDA and CDR2 SQIVND (reference sequence). The V end lost 7 bases, the J end lost 8 bases, and 17 bases lay between the germline ends. This chain's CDR3 is CASTPRQARGYTF. In DNA form, the CDR3 reads TGTGCCAGTACCCCTCGGCAGGCCCGGGGCTACACCTTC.

The rearrangement uses TRBV29-1 and TRBJ1-4; the match to TRBD1 covers 7 bases. The germline V gene encodes CDR1 SQVTM and CDR2 ANQGSEA. Germline trimming cut 0 bases from V and 7 bases from J; bases unmatched to any gene: 11. The CDR3 totals 16 residues. CDR3 bases: TGCAGCGTTGAAGATCTCGTAGGGCAGGGGGGTGAAAAACTGTTTTTT. Its protein is CSVEDLVGQGGEKLFF.

The V and J genes are TRBV6-5 and TRBJ1-5; 7 nucleotides line up with TRBD1. Germline V gives CDR1 MNHEY, CDR2 SVGAGI. The CDR3 has 14 residues. V gave up 7 bases and J gave up 5 bases; unmatched junction bases: 8. This CDR3 reads CASKPGQRDQPQHF. The CDR3 DNA sequence: TGTGCCAGCAAACCGGGACAGAGGGATCAGCCCCAGCATTTT.

This clone has only a few counts. This chain joins TRBV27 and TRBJ1-2, with TRBD1 identical over 10 bases. This CDR3 region has 17 residues. Germline CDR1 is MNHEY and CDR2 is SMNVEV (reference sequence). V was clipped by 6 bases and J by 2 bases; unmatched bases: 12. The CDR3: CASRQIRQGAFNYGYTF. The DNA of the CDR3 is TGTGCCAGCAGACAAATCCGACAGGGGGCTTTCAACTATGGCTACACCTTC.

The chain joins TRBV28 to TRBJ2-5, with D maybe TRBD1 (7 bases). The DNA end is more similar to TRBJ2-7, so the J call may be wrong. The CDR3 runs to 15 residues. Germline CDR1 MDHEN, CDR2 SYDVKM. This CDR3 reads CASSLPSSGGLEQYF. Written as DNA, the CDR3 is TGTGCCAGCAGTTTGCCCAGTTCAGGGGGGCTCGAGCAGTACTTC.

This chain links TRBV7-3 with TRBJ2-2; 13 bases align to TRBD2. There are 18 residues in the CDR3. The trim removed 2 bases at V and 5 bases at J, leaving 8 bases unmatched. The germline V gene encodes CDR1 SGHTA and CDR2 FQGTGA. The CDR3 region has the DNA TGTGCCAGCAGCTTAGTGACTAGCGGGAGGAAGAGAACCGGGGAGCTGTTTTTT. Its protein is CASSLVTSGRKRTGELFF.

The chain recombines TRBV14 with TRBJ2-7, with D uncertain. The V end lost 3 bases, the J end lost 3 bases, and 15 bases lay between the germline ends. Germline CDR1 and CDR2: SGHDN and FVKESK. CDR3 length: 15 residues. The CDR3 bases are TGTGCCAGCAGCCAGGCTGCAACGGGTTACTACGAGCAGTACTTC. Protein sequence: CASSQAATGYYEQYF.

CDR3 protein: CASSLRSGTGKAAEYF. The CDR3 DNA follows: TGTGCCAGCAGTCTTAGGTCTGGGACAGGGAAAGCAGCGGAGTACTTC. The rearrangement links TRBV27 to TRBJ2-7; 9 nucleotides line up with TRBD1. This CDR3 spans 16 amino acids. CDR1 and CDR2 from the germline V gene are MNHEY and SMNVEV (reference sequence). The trim removed 5 bases at V and 11 bases at J, leaving 19 bases unmatched.

V gene TRBV2 combines with J gene TRBJ2-1; D may be TRBD2 (6 bases). CDR1 SNHLY and CDR2 FYNNEI come from the germline V gene. CDR3 length: 15 amino acids. V was clipped by 5 bases and J by 0 bases, with 11 bases between them. This CDR3 is CASSPRTNSYNEQFF. CDR3 nucleotides: TGTGCCAGCAGTCCCCGGACTAACTCCTACAATGAGCAGTTCTTC.

This chain's CDR3 is CASRPGGAGTEAFF. The CDR3 DNA reads as TGTGCCAGCAGACCAGGGGGCGCGGGGACTGAAGCTTTCTTT. The chain couples TRBV7-2 to TRBJ1-1; 8 bases are a match to TRBD1. Trimming removed 6 bases from V and 5 bases from J; junction bases left unmatched: 8. This CDR3 has 14 residues. Germline V gives CDR1 SGHTA, CDR2 FQGNSA.

This clone was counted a few times. The chain couples TRBV5-1 to TRBJ2-7; 7 bases match TRBD1. Germline loops: CDR1 SGHRS, CDR2 YFSETQ. V dropped 4 bases and J dropped 2; count of bases not matched to a gene: 9. The CDR3 runs to 15 residues. CDR3 coding DNA: TGCGCCAGCAGCCCGACCGGGACAGACGCCTACGAGCAGTACTTC. As protein: CASSPTGTDAYEQYF.